This T cell receptor beta chain was observed in a study of graft-versus-host responses after intestinal transplantation. Generated by immunoSEQ multiplex PCR, the TCRdb table keeps only in-frame clones and is missing some. The table shows 98,000 or so clones, with about 82% occurring only once. Comments on this clone: Other DNA variants within this sample encode the same CDR3.

The junction had 11 bases not matched to a gene; V was cut back by 3 bases and J by 3 bases. CDR1 and CDR2 from the germline V gene are SGDLS and YYNGEE. The CDR3 contains 18 residues. This receptor was obtained from a human patient who received an intestinal transplant, so some T cells may come from the graft donor. Sequences were derived from PBMCs, sampled 255 days after intestinal transplant. The chain combines TRBV9 with TRBJ2-3, with TRBD2 matching 12 bases. For the CDR3, the DNA is TGTGCCAGCAGCGAGCCCTATGGACTAGCGGGGTCGACAGATACGCAGTATTTT. Its protein is CASSEPYGLAGSTDTQYF. The variable domain in full, completed from reference TRBV9 and TRBJ2-3, reads DSGVTQTPKHLITATGQRVTLRCSPRSGDLSVYWYQQSLDQGLQFLIQYYNGEERAKGNILERFSAQQFPDLHSELNLSSLELGDSALYFCASSEPYGLAGSTDTQYFGPGTRLTVL.